The present T cell receptor beta chain was sequenced within a study of cytomegalovirus exposure and HLA in healthy donors. The PCR was carried out with 60 Vbeta primers and 13 Jbeta primers. Assay used: immunoSEQ multiplex PCR; TCRdb lists only in-frame clones, some missing. Of around 150,000 clones listed, roughly three quarters are singletons. The CDR3 consists of 15 residues. The V end lost 5 bases, the J end lost 0 bases, and 12 bases lay between the germline ends. Germline V lookup: CDR1 LNHDA, CDR2 SQIVND (reference sequence). As concerns this clone: The antigen is undetermined.

Regarding the study as a whole: In an earlier analysis, about 87% or about 30%: the productive usage of most TCR beta V segments.

This TCR was sampled from a man between 18 and 29 years old in good health and CMV-seropositive. The material sequenced was PBMCs. This rearrangement joins TRBV19 to TRBJ2-3; maybe TRBD2 (5 bases). Here the CDR3 DNA reads TGTGCCAGTAGTCCGGTAGCGAGAAGCACAGATACGCAGTATTTT. It is translated as CASSPVARSTDTQYF.